A selection of T cell receptor beta chains follows, all from one sample in a study of blood T cell repertoires in COVID-19. The table came from immunoSEQ multiplex PCR; TCRdb's copy has only in-frame clones and leaves some out. Of approximately 100,000 clones listed, approximately 80% are singletons. Sequenced: peripheral blood. These receptors originate from an older woman with acute or convalescent COVID-19. Both conserved end residues are part of each CDR3. The D gene is left open where the match is weak. A row's size may be missing; if present it is once, few, many or a size class.

j_call v_call clone_size d_call cdr3_aa cdr3_nt
TRBJ2-5 TRBV12-3/TRBV12-4 . TRBD2 CASSLLAEETQYF TGTGCCAGCAGTTTGCTAGCGGAAGAGACCCAGTACTTC
TRBJ2-1 TRBV5-4 . . CASSLRTGSSYNEQFF TGTGCCAGCAGCTTAAGGACGGGGAGCTCCTACAATGAGCAGTTCTTC
TRBJ1-4 TRBV5-4 . . CASSQGQWEKLFF TGTGCCAGCAGCCAAGGACAGTGGGAAAAACTGTTTTTT
TRBJ2-1 TRBV10-3 . TRBD1 CAISEGQGISKLEQFF TGTGCCATCAGTGAGGGACAGGGAATATCTAAGCTAGAGCAGTTCTTC
TRBJ2-1 TRBV5-1 . . CASSLRLSSWDEQFF TGCGCCAGCAGCTTGCGACTATCCAGTTGGGATGAGCAGTTCTTC
TRBJ1-2 TRBV7-9 . . CASSSTSGVSGYTF TGTGCCAGCAGCTCGACATCGGGGGTTTCTGGCTACACCTTC
TRBJ1-4 TRBV3-1/TRBV3-2 . . CASSQRDINEKLFF TGTGCCAGCAGCCAAAGGGACATTAATGAAAAACTGTTTTTT
TRBJ2-3 TRBV2 . . CASRREPITDTQYF TGTGCCAGCAGGAGGGAGCCAATTACGGATACGCAGTATTTT
TRBJ2-7 TRBV2 . . CASSEPVAYEQYF TGTGCCAGCAGTGAGCCGGTAGCCTACGAGCAGTACTTC
TRBJ2-5 TRBV11-3 . . CASSQGSVSEETQYF TGTGCCAGCAGCCAGGGATCAGTAAGTGAAGAGACCCAGTACTTC
TRBJ2-3 TRBV27 . . CASSRWPDTQYF TGTGCCAGCAGTCGATGGCCAGATACGCAGTATTTT
TRBJ1-5 TRBV19 . TRBD1 CASEDRVSNQPQHF TGTGCCAGCGAGGACAGGGTTTCCAATCAGCCCCAGCATTTT
TRBJ1-2 TRBV9 once TRBD1 CASSRGQGEVYGYTF TGTGCCAGCAGCAGGGGACAGGGTGAGGTATATGGCTACACCTTC
TRBJ2-7 TRBV5-1 . . CASSLDGTGSYEQYF TGCGCCAGCAGCTTGGACGGGACTGGGTCCTACGAGCAGTACTTC
TRBJ1-1 TRBV7-9 . TRBD1 CASSTGQGSTEAFF TGTGCCAGCAGCACCGGACAGGGGAGCACTGAAGCTTTCTTT
TRBJ2-7 TRBV5-6 . TRBD1 CASNLRQGYEQYF TGTGCCAGCAACTTAAGACAGGGCTACGAGCAGTACTTC
TRBJ2-2 TRBV15 . . CATSRGRDGRAARELFF TGTGCCACCAGCAGAGGAAGAGATGGGCGGGCGGCGAGGGAGCTGTTTTTT
TRBJ2-2 TRBV5-8 . . CASYRNTGELFF TGTGCCAGCTACAGGAACACCGGGGAGCTGTTTTTT
TRBJ1-2 TRBV10-3 . TRBD1 CAISDGTGGFGYTF TGTGCCATCAGTGACGGGACAGGGGGCTTTGGCTACACCTTC
TRBJ2-3 TRBV18 . . CASSPPGSGGTDTQYF TGTGCCAGCTCACCCCCGGGTAGCGGCGGCACAGATACGCAGTATTTT
TRBJ1-2 TRBV19 . TRBD1 CASSDRGRDYGYTF TGTGCCAGCTCCGACAGGGGGCGAGACTATGGCTACACCTTC
TRBJ1-2 TRBV7-9 . TRBD1 CASSRGQGDGYTF TGTGCCAGCAGCAGGGGACAGGGAGATGGCTACACCTTC
TRBJ1-2 TRBV28 . . CASSRSDSYGYTF TGTGCCAGCAGTCGATCTGACTCCTATGGCTACACCTTC
TRBJ1-1 TRBV6-6 . TRBD1 CASSPQEQGAFF TGTGCCAGCAGCCCTCAAGAACAGGGGGCTTTCTTT
TRBJ1-2 TRBV5-6 . . CASSPEVGLPSYGYTF TGTGCCAGCAGCCCGGAGGTGGGACTACCTTCCTATGGCTACACCTTC
TRBJ1-3 TRBV18 . . CASSPGRAGNTIYF TGTGCCAGCTCACCGGGTCGGGCTGGAAACACCATATATTTT
TRBJ1-4 TRBV28 . . CASRGMGAYQNEKLFF TGTGCCAGCAGGGGGATGGGAGCCTACCAAAATGAAAAACTGTTTTTT
TRBJ2-3 TRBV6-6 . . CASSNGAGETDTQYF TGTGCCAGCAGTAACGGAGCAGGGGAGACAGATACGCAGTATTTT
TRBJ1-1 TRBV27 . . CASSPQAGHPNTEAFF TGTGCCAGCAGTCCACAAGCAGGACACCCGAACACTGAAGCTTTCTTT